This T cell receptor beta chain was found in a study of regulatory T cells in long-lasting Graves disease. The CDR3 runs to 15 residues. Germline lookup yields CDR1 WSHSY and CDR2 SAAADI. This clonotype came up a few times. Antigen: not known. A read error may account for a junction end that differs from germline. Arm-PCR of CDR3 regions and iRepertoire HTBI primers were used to build TCR beta libraries. Each CDR3 protein gets one entry after TCRdb re-called the multiplex PCR reads with MiXCR. The profile shows 350,000 to 500,000 distinct CDR3 sequences, roughly 15% of them singletons. Documented time point: newly diagnosed GD, antithyroid drugs for less than 3 months. RNA isolated from PBMCs was used to make the TCR library. Patients with Graves' disease were diagnosed by American Thyroid Association guidelines. Regarding the study as a whole: TRBV28, TRBJ1-2 and TRBJ2-5 were favored in persistent disease.

The data were also submitted as part of a second study, on T cells in Graves' hyperthyroidism and ophthalmopathy.

The sequence came from a woman between 50 and 59 years old with Graves disease. The sample here was peripheral blood mononuclear cells (PBMCs), taken at new diagnosis, from a patient treated with antithyroid drugs. V usage is TRBV10-2 and J usage is TRBJ1-5, with TRBD1 matching 8 bases. The DNA of the CDR3 is TGCGCCAGCAGTGAAACAGGGGGAAGCAATCAGCTCCAGCATTTT. This encodes CASSETGGSNQLQHF.